A single sample is the source of the 21 T cell receptor beta chains below, sequenced in a study of CD8+CD57+ T cells in acquired aplastic anemia (dated by TCRdb to between 2018 and 2020). TCRdb shows the sequencer as Illumina HiSeq 2000. TCR beta VDJ combination and CDR3 sequence profiling used genomic DNA as the template. The public sequencing data were trimmed at Q25 with fastp and processed into clonotypes with MiXCR by TCRdb, which kept only in-frame beta chains. Rows matching on CDR3 protein sequence are summarized as one entry with the most common DNA and genes. This sample has 150,000 to 200,000 distinct CDR3 sequences in its table, and about 45% of those were observed once. The ten largest clones represent around 3% of the sample. Flow cytometry had shown CD8+CD57+ cell expansion in the patients selected for sequencing. Sequenced sample: sorted CD4+, CD8+, or CD8+CD57+ T cells (not recorded which) from PBMCs. These receptors came from a human donor with aplastic anemia.

The gene calls are TRBV2 and TRBJ2-7; D is unresolved. This CDR3 has 12 residues. Germline V gene lookup returns CDR1 SNHLY and CDR2 FYNNEI. The V and J ends lost 6 bases and 4 bases respectively, with 10 bases between them. The CDR3 loop is CASRDGKYEQYF. The CDR3 DNA is TGTGCCAGCAGGGACGGAAAATACGAGCAGTACTTC.

J is TRBJ2-7 and V is TRBV9, with TRBD2 matching over 11 bases. The germline V gene has CDR1 SGDLS and CDR2 YYNGEE. This CDR3 has 15 amino acids. V dropped 3 bases and J dropped 4; count of bases not matched to a gene: 6. CDR3 in amino acids: CASSAGTSGRYEQYF. CDR3 in DNA: TGTGCCAGCAGCGCTGGGACTAGCGGACGGTACGAGCAGTACTTC.

V gene TRBV12-5 combines with J gene TRBJ2-7; 12 bases match TRBD2. Germline CDR1 reads LGHNT; CDR2 reads FRNRAP. The CDR3 totals 18 residues. V was pared by 3 bases and J by 3 bases, with 12 bases of the junction left unmatched. This CDR3 reads CASGFLRTSGAGLYEQYF. The CDR3 bases are TGTGCTAGTGGTTTTTTGAGGACTAGCGGGGCAGGGCTCTACGAGCAGTACTTC.

The chain combines TRBV9 with TRBJ2-5; TRBD2 aligns across 15 bases. The CDR3 loop spans 17 amino acids. Germline V gene sequence: CDR1 SGDLS, CDR2 YYNGEE. The junction had 6 bases not matched to a gene; V was cut back by 4 bases and J by 2 bases. CDR3 sequence: CASSIQGLAGGQETQYF. For the CDR3, the DNA is TGTGCCAGCAGCATACAGGGACTAGCGGGAGGTCAAGAGACCCAGTACTTC.

This clonotype was picked up many times. The J gene is TRBJ1-1, the V gene TRBV5-6, with D unresolved. This CDR3 spans 15 amino acids. Germline loops: CDR1 SGHDT, CDR2 YYEEEE. The V and J ends lost 4 bases and 4 bases respectively, with 17 bases between them. The DNA for the CDR3 is TGTGCCAGCAGCCGCCGTCGGGTCCGGGGCACTGAAGCTTTCTTT. Amino acid sequence: CASSRRRVRGTEAFF.

This clonotype was detected many times. This sequence joins TRBV5-1 and TRBJ2-7; TRBD2 aligns across 7 bases. This CDR3 has 13 amino acids. V gave up 3 bases and J gave up 2 bases; unmatched junction bases: 2. Per germline, CDR1 SGHRS and CDR2 YFSETQ. The CDR3 coding sequence is TGCGCCAGCAGCTGGGGGGGTACCTACGAGCAGTACTTC. This sequence encodes CASSWGGTYEQYF.

This clonotype was picked up a small number of times. The chain carries TRBV24-1 and TRBJ1-4, with 9 bases aligning to TRBD1. Germline CDR1 reads KGHDR; CDR2 reads SFDVKD. CDR3 length: 14 residues. V shed 4 bases and J 8 bases; nucleotides not matched to a gene: 4. The CDR3: CATSEGQGGEKLFF. CDR3 sequence (DNA): TGTGCCACCAGTGAGGGACAGGGAGGGGAAAAACTGTTTTTT.

Comments on this clonotype: This may be a read error: a much more frequent sequence differs by one nucleotide. This chain connects TRBV6-2 or TRBV6-3 to TRBJ2-5; 7 bases align to TRBD2. The CDR3 has 12 amino acids. The V gene's germline CDR1 is MNHEY and CDR2 SVGEGT. CDR3: CASTWAGETQHF. CDR3 sequence (DNA): TGTGCCAGCACTTGGGCGGGAGAGACCCAGCACTTC.

A note on this clonotype: Being one base from a much bigger clone, this may be a read error. The V and J genes are TRBV12-3 or TRBV12-4 and TRBJ2-3; D gene unclear. CDR3 length: 12 amino acids. The CDR3 DNA sequence: TGTGCCAGCAGTCCCCTCCCAGAGACGCAGTATTTT. Residues: CASSPLPETQYF.

The rearrangement joins TRBV12-3 or TRBV12-4 to TRBJ1-6, with no clear D. V shed 6 bases and J shed 3 bases, with 9 bases lying between them. The CDR3 covers 14 residues. In nucleotides, the CDR3 is TGTGCCAGCAGCCCGGGCCTCTATAATTCACCCCTCCACTTT. Its protein product is CASSPGLYNSPLHF.

The table lists this clonotype with a few counts. The chain joins TRBV18 to TRBJ1-2; maybe TRBD1 (5 bases). This CDR3 is built from 13 residues. CDR1 is KGHSH, CDR2 LQKENI, per germline. Trimming shortened V by 0 bases and J by 12 bases, and 14 bases separated the two germline ends. The CDR3 nucleotides read TGTGCCAGCTCACCACCGGGACCGGGACCCCACACCTTC. Protein: CASSPPGPGPHTF.

This clonotype was observed a handful of times. The V call is TRBV20-1, the J call TRBJ2-7; 14 positions match TRBD2. Germline values: CDR1 DFQATT, CDR2 SNEGSKA (reference sequence). This CDR3 contains 15 residues. V shed 4 bases, J shed 7 bases, and the junction held 9 bases outside the gene matches. The CDR3 sequence is CSATRLAGGPDEQYF. The CDR3 coding sequence is TGCAGTGCTACCAGACTAGCGGGAGGGCCGGATGAGCAGTACTTC.

The chain recombines TRBV5-1 with TRBJ2-6, with TRBD1 identical over 8 bases. Trimming cost V 0 bases and J 4 bases; bases outside gene matches: 6. Germline CDR1 reads SGHRS; CDR2 reads YFSETQ. The CDR3 has 17 amino acids. This CDR3 is CASSLVPGGAGANVLTF. DNA of the CDR3: TGCGCCAGCAGCTTGGTGCCAGGGGGCGCGGGGGCCAACGTCCTGACTTTC. Complete variable domain (other parts from reference TRBV5-1 and TRBJ2-6): KAGVTQTPRYLIKTRGQQVTLSCSPISGHRSVSWYQQTPGQGLQFLFEYFSETQRNKGNFPGRFSGRQFSNSRSEMNVSTLELGDSALYLCASSLVPGGAGANVLTFGAGSRLTVL.

The rearrangement links TRBV11-2 to TRBJ2-7; 13 bases align to TRBD2. The V segment lost 4 bases and the J segment 3 bases; nucleotides outside the gene matches: 6. The CDR3 loop spans 16 amino acids. Germline CDR1 reads SGHAT; CDR2 reads FQNNGV. The CDR3 DNA sequence: TGTGCCAGCAGCTCTGGACTAGCGGGAGCCCTCTACGAGCAGTACTTC. This sequence encodes CASSSGLAGALYEQYF.

This clonotype was counted only a few times. The chain joins TRBV24-1 to TRBJ2-6; D gene ambiguous. Trimming cost V 2 bases and J 2 bases, with 6 bases left between them. There are 15 residues in the CDR3. Per the germline V gene, CDR1 is KGHDR and CDR2 is SFDVKD. The CDR3 DNA is TGTGCCACCAGTGATTATAAGGCTGGGGCCAACGTCCTGACTTTC. Translated, it gives CATSDYKAGANVLTF.

The chain recombines TRBV7-9 with TRBJ1-5; a possible D gene is TRBD1 (5 bases). This CDR3 is 14 amino acids long. The V gene's germline CDR1 is SEHNR and CDR2 FQNEAQ (reference sequence). V was cut by 2 bases and J by 5 bases, with 10 bases left in between. The DNA for the CDR3 is TGTGCCAGCAGCTTAACAGGCGACGATCAGCCCCAGCATTTT. This encodes CASSLTGDDQPQHF.

CDR3 protein: CASRVGGLEQFF. For the CDR3, the DNA is TGTGCCAGCAGGGTGGGGGGGCTCGAGCAGTTCTTC. The V and J genes are TRBV27 and TRBJ2-1, with a weak D call TRBD2 (7 bases). Trimming took 6 bases from V and 10 from J, leaving 13 bases between them. Germline values: CDR1 MNHEY, CDR2 SMNVEV (reference sequence). This CDR3 region has 12 residues.

CDR3 residues: CASSLSKGGSSDTQYF. DNA for the CDR3: TGTGCCAGCAGTTTATCGAAAGGGGGCAGTTCAGATACGCAGTATTTT. This chain joins TRBV27 and TRBJ2-3; TRBD1 matches at 7 bases. This CDR3 has 16 residues. Losses at the gene ends were 0 bases for V and 4 bases for J; bases not matched to a gene: 7. Germline values: CDR1 MNHEY, CDR2 SMNVEV (reference sequence).

This clonotype was observed many times. CDR3 residues: CASSLGLLNYGYTF. The CDR3 bases are TGTGCCAGCAGCCTTGGACTGCTGAACTATGGCTACACCTTC. The V and J genes are TRBV6-1 and TRBJ1-2; D gene ambiguous. With 6 bases removed from V and 2 bases from J, the gap between germline ends came to 13 bases. Germline CDR1 and CDR2: MNHNS and SASEGT. There are 14 residues in the CDR3.

This chain joins TRBV28 and TRBJ1-2, with D maybe TRBD1 (6 bases). Trimming cost V 6 bases and J 7 bases, with 15 bases left between them. The germline gives CDR1 MDHEN, CDR2 SYDVKM. This CDR3 is 13 amino acids long. The CDR3 loop is CASSVEGVGGYTF. The CDR3 DNA reads TGTGCCAGCAGCGTAGAGGGGGTTGGTGGCTACACCTTC.

At least ten counts were recorded for this clonotype. The CDR3 DNA reads TGTGCCAGCAGTAATCCGGGACTAGCGGAGGAGAAGTACTTC. This gives the protein CASSNPGLAEEKYF. The rearrangement uses TRBV5-5 and TRBJ2-7; TRBD2 agrees at 11 bases. The junction had 12 bases not matched to a gene; V was cut back by 5 bases and J by 11 bases. The CDR3 extends over 14 amino acids. CDR1 is SGHKS and CDR2 is YYEKEE in the germline V gene (reference sequence).